The 9 T cell receptor beta chains presented below share a single source sample, sequenced in a study of T cell changes during pregnancy in multiple sclerosis. Only in-frame clones appear in the TCRdb table, and some are missing; sequencing was by immunoSEQ multiplex PCR. The sample yields about 94,000 clones, about 93% seen once. The sequences come from peripheral blood, collected after pregnancy. All receptors derive from a female donor with multiple sclerosis, enrolled in a pregnancy study.

The chain recombines TRBV21-1 with TRBJ2-3; no check of the table's D call, TRBD1, against the DNA was made. TRBV21-1 is a listed pseudogene. This CDR3 comprises 16 residues. This chain's CDR3 is CASSKGGTGGEDTQYF. The CDR3 DNA reads TGTGCCAGCAGCAAAGGAGGGACAGGGGGCGAGGATACGCAGTATTTT.

This chain joins TRBV19 and TRBJ1-4, with D maybe TRBD1 (6 bases). Germline-derived CDR1 and CDR2 are LNHDA and SQIVND (reference sequence). V shed 3 bases and J shed 5 bases, with 13 bases lying between them. CDR3 length equals 15 residues. CDR3 coding DNA: TGTGCCAGTAGTATCTCAGGGGCCGAGAATGAAAAACTGTTTTTT. Translated, it gives CASSISGAENEKLFF.

This chain connects TRBV7-6 to TRBJ1-4, with 7 nucleotides matching TRBD1. Germline loops: CDR1 SGHVS, CDR2 FNYEAQ. V trimming: 5 bases; J trimming: 12 bases; junction bases outside the gene matches: 12. The CDR3 loop spans 14 amino acids. The CDR3 sequence: CASSPQSQGTELFF. In DNA form, the CDR3 reads TGTGCCAGCAGCCCCCAATCACAAGGGACAGAACTGTTTTTT. Full variable domain (remainder filled in from reference TRBV7-6 and TRBJ1-4): GAGVSQSPRYKVTKRGQDVALRCDPISGHVSLYWYRQALGQGPEFLTYFNYEAQQDKSGLPNDRFSAERPEGSISTLTIQRTEQRDSAMYRCASSPQSQGTELFFGSGTQLSVL.

The chain uses TRBV28 and TRBJ2-7, with D unclear. CDR1 is MDHEN and CDR2 is SYDVKM in the germline V gene. The V and J ends lost 3 bases and 7 bases respectively, with 16 bases between them. CDR3 length equals 14 residues. In DNA form, the CDR3 reads TGTGCCAGCAGTTTTCAACTCCCCATTGGTGAGCAGTACTTC. This translates into CASSFQLPIGEQYF.

The chain joins TRBV30 to TRBJ1-1, with D tentatively TRBD1 (5 bases). Germline CDR1 reads GTSNPN; CDR2 reads SVGIG (reference sequence). CDR3 size: 12 residues. V lost 4 bases to trimming and J lost 5 bases, with 11 bases between them. The chain's CDR3 is CAWKQGWTEAFF. In DNA, the CDR3 is TGTGCCTGGAAGCAGGGTTGGACTGAAGCTTTCTTT.

This CDR3 reads CASSFGRELFF. CDR3 sequence (DNA): TGTGCCAGCAGTTTTGGCAGGGAGCTGTTTTTT. The rearrangement uses TRBV28 and TRBJ2-2; no definite D call. The V gene lost 3 bases and the J gene lost 9 bases, with 5 bases spanning the gap. Germline CDR1 MDHEN, CDR2 SYDVKM. This CDR3 contains 11 residues.

V usage is TRBV5-5 and J usage is TRBJ2-5; 8 nucleotides agree with TRBD1. The CDR3 spans 17 residues. The germline CDR1 and CDR2 sequences are SGHKS and YYEKEE (reference sequence). V was pared by 0 bases and J by 5 bases, with 12 bases of the junction left unmatched. Here the CDR3 reads CASSLDTADRGSETQYF. Written as DNA, the CDR3 is TGTGCCAGCAGCTTGGATACGGCTGACAGGGGTTCGGAGACCCAGTACTTC.

This sequence joins TRBV2 and TRBJ2-7, with D tentatively TRBD2 (6 bases). The V gene's germline CDR1 is SNHLY and CDR2 FYNNEI. Trimming shortened V by 8 bases and J by 0 bases, and 11 bases separated the two germline ends. The CDR3 is 13 amino acids. CDR3 sequence (DNA): TGTGCCAGCGGTCGGGACTTCTCCTACGAGCAGTACTTC. Residues: CASGRDFSYEQYF.

The chain couples TRBV10-3 to TRBJ2-2, with TRBD1 as a possible D gene (5 bases). The germline CDR1 and CDR2 sequences are ENHRY and SYGVKD. V was shortened by 7 bases and J by 0 bases, with 6 bases between the two germline ends. There are 13 residues in the CDR3. This CDR3 reads CAIKTANTGELFF. The CDR3 bases are TGTGCCATCAAGACAGCGAACACCGGGGAGCTGTTTTTT.